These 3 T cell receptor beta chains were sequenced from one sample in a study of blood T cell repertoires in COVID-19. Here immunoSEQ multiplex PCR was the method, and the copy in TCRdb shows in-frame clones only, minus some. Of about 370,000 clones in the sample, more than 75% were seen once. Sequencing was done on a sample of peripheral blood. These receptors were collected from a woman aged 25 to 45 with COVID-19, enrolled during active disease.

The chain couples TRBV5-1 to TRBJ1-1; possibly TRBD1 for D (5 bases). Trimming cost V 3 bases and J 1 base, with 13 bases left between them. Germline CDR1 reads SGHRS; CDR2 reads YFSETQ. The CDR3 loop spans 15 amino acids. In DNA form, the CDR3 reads TGCGCCAGCAGCTGGGCGGGACTCCCGAACACTGAAGCTTTCTTT. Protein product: CASSWAGLPNTEAFF.

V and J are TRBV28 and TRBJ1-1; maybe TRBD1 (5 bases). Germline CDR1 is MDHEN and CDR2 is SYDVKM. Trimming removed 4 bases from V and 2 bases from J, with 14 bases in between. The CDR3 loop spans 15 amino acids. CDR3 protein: CASSSPRGGNTEAFF. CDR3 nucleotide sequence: TGTGCCAGCAGTTCCCCTCGGGGGGGAAACACTGAAGCTTTCTTT.

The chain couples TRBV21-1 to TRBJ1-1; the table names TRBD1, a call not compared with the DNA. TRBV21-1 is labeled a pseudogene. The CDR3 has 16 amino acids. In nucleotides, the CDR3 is TGTGCCGGGCCGGGACAGGGATTGTTCATGAACACTGAAGCTTTCTTT. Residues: CAGPGQGLFMNTEAFF.